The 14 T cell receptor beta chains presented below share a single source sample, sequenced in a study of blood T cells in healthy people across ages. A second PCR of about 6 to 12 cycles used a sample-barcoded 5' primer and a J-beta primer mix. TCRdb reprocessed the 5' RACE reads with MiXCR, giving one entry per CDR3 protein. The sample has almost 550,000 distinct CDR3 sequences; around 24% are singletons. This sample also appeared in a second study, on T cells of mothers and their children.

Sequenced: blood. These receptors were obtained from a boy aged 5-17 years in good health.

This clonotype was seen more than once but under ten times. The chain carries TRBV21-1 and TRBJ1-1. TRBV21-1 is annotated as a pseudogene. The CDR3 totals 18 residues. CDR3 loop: CAGSKAAPRGAANTEAFF. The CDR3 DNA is TGTGCCGGCAGCAAAGCGGCTCCTCGGGGAGCGGCGAACACTGAAGCTTTCTTT.

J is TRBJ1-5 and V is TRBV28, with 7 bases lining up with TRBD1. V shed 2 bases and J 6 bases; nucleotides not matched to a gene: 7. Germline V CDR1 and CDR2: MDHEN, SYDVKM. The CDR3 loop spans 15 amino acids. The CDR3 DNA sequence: TGTGCCAGCAGTTTAGCAGGGGGAAATCGTCAGCCCCAGCATTTT. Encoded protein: CASSLAGGNRQPQHF. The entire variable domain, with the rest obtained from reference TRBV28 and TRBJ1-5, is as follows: DVKVTQSSRYLVKRTGEKVFLECVQDMDHENMFWYRQDPGLGLRLIYFSYDVKMKEKGDIPEGYSVSREKKERFSLILESASTNQTSMYLCASSLAGGNRQPQHFGDGTRLSIL.

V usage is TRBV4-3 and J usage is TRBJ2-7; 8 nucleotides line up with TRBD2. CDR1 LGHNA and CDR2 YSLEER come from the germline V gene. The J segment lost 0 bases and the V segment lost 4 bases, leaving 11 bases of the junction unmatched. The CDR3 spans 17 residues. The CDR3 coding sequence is TGCGCCAGCAGCCTAAACCCAGCGGGGGCGAGCTCCTACGAGCAGTACTTC. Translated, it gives CASSLNPAGASSYEQYF.

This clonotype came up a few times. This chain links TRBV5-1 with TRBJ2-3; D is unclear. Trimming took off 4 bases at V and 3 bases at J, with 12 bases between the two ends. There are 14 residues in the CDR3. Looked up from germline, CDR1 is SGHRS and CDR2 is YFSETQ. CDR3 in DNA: TGCGCCAGCAGCACGCGAACTCAGACAGATACGCAGTATTTT. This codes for CASSTRTQTDTQYF.

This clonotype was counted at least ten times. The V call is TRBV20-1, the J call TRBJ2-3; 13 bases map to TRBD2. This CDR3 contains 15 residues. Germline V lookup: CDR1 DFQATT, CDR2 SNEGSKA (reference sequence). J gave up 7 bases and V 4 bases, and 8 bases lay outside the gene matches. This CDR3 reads CSATTPGLAGNTQYF. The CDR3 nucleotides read TGCAGTGCTACAACCCCGGGACTAGCGGGAAATACGCAGTATTTT.

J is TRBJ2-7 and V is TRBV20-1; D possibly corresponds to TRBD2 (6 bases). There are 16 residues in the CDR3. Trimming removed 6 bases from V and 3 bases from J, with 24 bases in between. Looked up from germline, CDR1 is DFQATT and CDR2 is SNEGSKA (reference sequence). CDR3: CSARTNAAGRNYEQYF. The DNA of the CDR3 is TGCAGTGCAAGAACCAATGCGGCCGGGAGAAACTACGAGCAGTACTTC.

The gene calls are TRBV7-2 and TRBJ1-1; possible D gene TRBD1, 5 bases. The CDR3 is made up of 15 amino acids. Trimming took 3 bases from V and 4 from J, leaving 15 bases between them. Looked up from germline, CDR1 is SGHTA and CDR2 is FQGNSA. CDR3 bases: TGTGCCAGCAGCTTGGGCTGGGGGAGGGTCACTGAAGCTTTCTTT. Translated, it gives CASSLGWGRVTEAFF.

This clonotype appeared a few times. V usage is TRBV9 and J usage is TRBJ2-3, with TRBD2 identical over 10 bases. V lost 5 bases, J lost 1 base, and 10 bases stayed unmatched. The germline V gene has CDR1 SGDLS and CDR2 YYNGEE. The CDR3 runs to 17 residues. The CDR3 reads CASSAGYSGRGTDTQYF. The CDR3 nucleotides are TGTGCCAGCAGTGCGGGGTACAGCGGGAGGGGCACAGATACGCAGTATTTT.

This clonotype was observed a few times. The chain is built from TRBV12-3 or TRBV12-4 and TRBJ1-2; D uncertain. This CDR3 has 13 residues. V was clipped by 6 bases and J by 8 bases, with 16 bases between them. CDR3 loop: CASRRTSVRGYTF. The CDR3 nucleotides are TGTGCCAGCAGGCGGACGTCTGTTCGGGGCTACACCTTC.

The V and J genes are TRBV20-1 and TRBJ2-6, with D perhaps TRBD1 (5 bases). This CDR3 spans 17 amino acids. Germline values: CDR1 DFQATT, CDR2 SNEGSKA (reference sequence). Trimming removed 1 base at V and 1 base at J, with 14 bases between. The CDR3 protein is CSARVFPSGSGANVLTF. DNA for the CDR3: TGCAGTGCTAGAGTCTTTCCGTCAGGGTCTGGGGCCAACGTCCTGACTTTC.

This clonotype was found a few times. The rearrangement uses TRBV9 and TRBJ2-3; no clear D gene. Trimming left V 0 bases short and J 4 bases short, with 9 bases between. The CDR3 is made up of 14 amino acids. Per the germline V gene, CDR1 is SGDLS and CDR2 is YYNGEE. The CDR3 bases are TGTGCCAGCAGCGTAGTAACGGGCGCAGATACGCAGTATTTT. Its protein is CASSVVTGADTQYF. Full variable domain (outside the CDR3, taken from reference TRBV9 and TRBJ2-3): DSGVTQTPKHLITATGQRVTLRCSPRSGDLSVYWYQQSLDQGLQFLIQYYNGEERAKGNILERFSAQQFPDLHSELNLSSLELGDSALYFCASSVVTGADTQYFGPGTRLTVL.

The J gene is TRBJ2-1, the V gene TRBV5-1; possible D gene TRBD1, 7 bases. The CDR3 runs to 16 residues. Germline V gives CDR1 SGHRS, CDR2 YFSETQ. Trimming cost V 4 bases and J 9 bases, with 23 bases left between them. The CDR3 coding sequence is TGCGCCAGCAGCCAACATCCTAGCAGGGGGGCGGGTGAGCAGTTCTTC. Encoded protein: CASSQHPSRGAGEQFF.

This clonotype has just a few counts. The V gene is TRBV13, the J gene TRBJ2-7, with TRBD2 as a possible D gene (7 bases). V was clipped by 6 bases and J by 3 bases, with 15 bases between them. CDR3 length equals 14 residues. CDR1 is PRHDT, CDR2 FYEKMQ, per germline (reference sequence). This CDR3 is CASRLGGLDYEQYF. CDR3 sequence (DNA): TGTGCCAGCAGGCTGGGGGGGCTGGACTACGAGCAGTACTTC.

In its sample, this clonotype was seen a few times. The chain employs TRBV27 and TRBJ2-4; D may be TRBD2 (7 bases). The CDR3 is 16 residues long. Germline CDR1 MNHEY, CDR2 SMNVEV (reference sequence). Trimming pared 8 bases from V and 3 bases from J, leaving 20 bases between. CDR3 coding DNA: TGTGCCAGCGCCAAGGGGGGAGGGCTTGTCAAAAACATTCAGTACTTC. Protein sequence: CASAKGGGLVKNIQYF.